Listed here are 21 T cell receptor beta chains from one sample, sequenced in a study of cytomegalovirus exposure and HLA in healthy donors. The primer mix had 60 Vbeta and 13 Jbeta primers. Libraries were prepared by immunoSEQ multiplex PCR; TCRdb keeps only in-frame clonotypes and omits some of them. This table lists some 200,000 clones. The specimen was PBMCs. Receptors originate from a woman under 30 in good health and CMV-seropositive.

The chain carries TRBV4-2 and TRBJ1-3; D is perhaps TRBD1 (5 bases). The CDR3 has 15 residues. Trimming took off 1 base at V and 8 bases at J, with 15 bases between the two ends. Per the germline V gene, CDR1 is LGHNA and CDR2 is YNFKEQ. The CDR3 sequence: CASSQGRGYIDTIYF. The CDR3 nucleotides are TGTGCCAGCAGCCAAGGGAGGGGCTATATTGACACCATATATTTT.

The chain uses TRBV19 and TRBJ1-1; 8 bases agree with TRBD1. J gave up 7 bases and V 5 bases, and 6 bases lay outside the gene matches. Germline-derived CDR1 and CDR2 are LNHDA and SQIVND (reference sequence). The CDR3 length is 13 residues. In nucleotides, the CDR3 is TGTGCCAGTAGTTTGCAGGGGGCGAGTGAAGCTTTCTTT. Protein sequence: CASSLQGASEAFF.

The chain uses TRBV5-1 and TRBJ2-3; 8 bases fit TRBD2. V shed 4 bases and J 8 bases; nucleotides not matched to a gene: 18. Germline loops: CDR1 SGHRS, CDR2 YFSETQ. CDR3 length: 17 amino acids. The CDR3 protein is CASSPTSRGAADVTQYF. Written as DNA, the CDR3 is TGCGCCAGCAGCCCTACCTCGCGGGGGGCGGCAGACGTTACGCAGTATTTT.

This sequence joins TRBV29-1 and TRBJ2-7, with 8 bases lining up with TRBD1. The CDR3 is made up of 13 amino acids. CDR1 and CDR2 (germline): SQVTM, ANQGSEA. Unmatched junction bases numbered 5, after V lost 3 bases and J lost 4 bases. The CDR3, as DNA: TGCAGCGTTGAGGGACAGGATATTTACGAGCAGTACTTC. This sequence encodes CSVEGQDIYEQYF.

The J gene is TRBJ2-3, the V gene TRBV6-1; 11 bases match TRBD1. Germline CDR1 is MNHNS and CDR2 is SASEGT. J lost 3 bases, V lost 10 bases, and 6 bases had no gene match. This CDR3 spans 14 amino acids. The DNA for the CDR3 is TGTGCCACCCTGGACAGGGGGCAAACAGATACGCAGTATTTT. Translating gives CATLDRGQTDTQYF.

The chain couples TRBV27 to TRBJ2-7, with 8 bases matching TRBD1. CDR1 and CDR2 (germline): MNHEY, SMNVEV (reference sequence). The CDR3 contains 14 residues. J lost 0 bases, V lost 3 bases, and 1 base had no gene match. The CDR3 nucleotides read TGTGCCAGCAGTTTGGGACAGGCCTCCTACGAGCAGTACTTC. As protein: CASSLGQASYEQYF.

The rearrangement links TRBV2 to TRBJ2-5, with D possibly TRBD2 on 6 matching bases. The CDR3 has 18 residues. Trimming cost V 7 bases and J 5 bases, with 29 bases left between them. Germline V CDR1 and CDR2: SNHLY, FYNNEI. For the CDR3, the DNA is TGTGCCAGCAATTCCCCAACCTCGCGGGGTCCCGGAGGGGAGACCCAGTACTTC. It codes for CASNSPTSRGPGGETQYF.

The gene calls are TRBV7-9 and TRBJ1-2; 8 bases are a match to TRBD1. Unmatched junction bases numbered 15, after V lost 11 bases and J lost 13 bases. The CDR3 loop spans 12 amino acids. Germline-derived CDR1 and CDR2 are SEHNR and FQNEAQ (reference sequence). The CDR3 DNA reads TGTGCCGGCCAGAGGCAGGGGGCGCAAAGCACCTTC. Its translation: CAGQRQGAQSTF.

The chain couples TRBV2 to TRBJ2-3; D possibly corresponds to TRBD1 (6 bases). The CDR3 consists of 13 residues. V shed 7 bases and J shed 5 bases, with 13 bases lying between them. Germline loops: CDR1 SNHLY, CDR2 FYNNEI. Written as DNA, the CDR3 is TGTGCCAGCACTGTTACAGGGATAGATACGCAGTATTTT. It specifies CASTVTGIDTQYF.

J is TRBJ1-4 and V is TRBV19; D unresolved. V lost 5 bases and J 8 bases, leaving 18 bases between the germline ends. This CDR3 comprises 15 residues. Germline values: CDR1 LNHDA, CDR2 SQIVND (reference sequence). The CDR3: CASSLSGGRTEKLFF. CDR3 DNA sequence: TGTGCCAGTAGTCTATCAGGAGGACGGACCGAAAAACTGTTTTTT.

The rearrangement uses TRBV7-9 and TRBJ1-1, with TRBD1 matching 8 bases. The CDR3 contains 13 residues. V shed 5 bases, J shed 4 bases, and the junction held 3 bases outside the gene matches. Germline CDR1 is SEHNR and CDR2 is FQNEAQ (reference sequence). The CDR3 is CASSIQGGTEAFF. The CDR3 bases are TGTGCCAGCAGCATACAGGGGGGCACTGAAGCTTTCTTT.

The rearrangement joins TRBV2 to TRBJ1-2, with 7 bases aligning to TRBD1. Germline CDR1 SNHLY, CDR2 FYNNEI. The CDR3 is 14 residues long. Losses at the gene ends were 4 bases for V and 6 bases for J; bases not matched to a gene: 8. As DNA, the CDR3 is TGTGCCAGCAGTGCGGGACAGCCGGGGAATGGCTACACCTTC. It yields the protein CASSAGQPGNGYTF.

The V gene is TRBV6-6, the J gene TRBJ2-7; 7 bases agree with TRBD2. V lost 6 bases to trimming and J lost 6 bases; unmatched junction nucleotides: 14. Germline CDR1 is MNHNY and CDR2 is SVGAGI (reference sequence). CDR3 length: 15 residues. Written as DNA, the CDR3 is TGTGCCAGCAGCCTAGCCCCGACTAGCAAAGGCGAGCAGTACTTC. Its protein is CASSLAPTSKGEQYF.

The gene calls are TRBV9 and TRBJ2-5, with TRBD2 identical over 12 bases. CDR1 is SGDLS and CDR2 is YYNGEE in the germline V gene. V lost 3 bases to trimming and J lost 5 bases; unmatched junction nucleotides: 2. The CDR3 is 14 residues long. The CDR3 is CASSAGLAGETQYF. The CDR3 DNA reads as TGTGCCAGCAGCGCAGGACTAGCGGGGGAGACCCAGTACTTC.

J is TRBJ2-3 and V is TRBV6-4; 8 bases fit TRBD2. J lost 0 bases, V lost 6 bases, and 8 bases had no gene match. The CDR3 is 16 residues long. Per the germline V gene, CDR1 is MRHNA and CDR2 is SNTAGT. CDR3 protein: CASSELADTSTDTQYF. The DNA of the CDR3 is TGTGCCAGCAGCGAACTAGCGGACACGAGCACAGATACGCAGTATTTT.

The CDR3 reads CASSEEVAGGPPQTTQYF. The CDR3 DNA is TGTGCCAGCAGTGAAGAAGTAGCGGGAGGCCCCCCCCAGACGACCCAGTACTTC. The rearrangement joins TRBV6-1 to TRBJ2-5; TRBD2 agrees at 10 bases. Trimming took 1 base from V and 7 from J; bases not matched to a gene: 15. The CDR3 loop spans 18 amino acids. Germline-derived CDR1 and CDR2 are MNHNS and SASEGT.

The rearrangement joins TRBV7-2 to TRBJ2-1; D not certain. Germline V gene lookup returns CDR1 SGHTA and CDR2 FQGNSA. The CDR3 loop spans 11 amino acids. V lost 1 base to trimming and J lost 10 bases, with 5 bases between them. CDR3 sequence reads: CASSLVSEQFF. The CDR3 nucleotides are TGTGCCAGCAGCTTAGTATCCGAGCAGTTCTTC.

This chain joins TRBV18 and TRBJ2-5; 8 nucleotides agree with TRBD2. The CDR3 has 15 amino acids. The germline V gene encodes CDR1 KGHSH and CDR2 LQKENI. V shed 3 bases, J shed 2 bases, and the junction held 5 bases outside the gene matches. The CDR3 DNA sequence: TGTGCCAGCTCACCTCGGACTAGCCTACAAGAGACCCAGTACTTC. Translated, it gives CASSPRTSLQETQYF.

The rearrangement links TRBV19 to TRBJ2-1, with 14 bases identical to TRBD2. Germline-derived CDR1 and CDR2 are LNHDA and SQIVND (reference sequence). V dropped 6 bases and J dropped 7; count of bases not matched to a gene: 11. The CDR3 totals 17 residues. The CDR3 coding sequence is TGTGCCAGTAGCCGACCCCCGACTAGCGGGAGGGGTAATGAGCAGTTCTTC. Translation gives CASSRPPTSGRGNEQFF.

This CDR3 reads CASSSDRGREDTQYF. The CDR3 DNA follows: TGTGCCAGCAGTTCCGACAGGGGGCGCGAAGATACGCAGTATTTT. This chain joins TRBV11-3 and TRBJ2-3; TRBD1 matches at 10 bases. The germline CDR1 and CDR2 sequences are SGHNT and YENEEA. The ends lost 6 bases at V and 5 bases at J; junction bases unmatched: 8. This CDR3 contains 15 residues.

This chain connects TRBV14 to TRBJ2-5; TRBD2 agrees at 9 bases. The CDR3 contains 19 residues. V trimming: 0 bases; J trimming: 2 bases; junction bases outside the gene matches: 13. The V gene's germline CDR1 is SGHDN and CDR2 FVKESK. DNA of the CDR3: TGTGCCAGCAGCCAAGATCCAGTAGGAGCGGGGGGAGTACAAGAGACCCAGTACTTC. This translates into CASSQDPVGAGGVQETQYF.